This T cell receptor beta chain was profiled in a study of cytomegalovirus exposure and HLA in healthy donors. Study findings and constraints: There were 160 or so TCR beta chains listed as cytomegalovirus-associated. Data from an earlier analysis indicated that most TCR beta V segments were productive either about 87% or about 30% of the time. In a later analysis, TCR beta V- and J-gene trimming was associated with a missense DCLRE1C variant.

The germline V gene encodes CDR1 SQVTM and CDR2 ANQGSEA. The CDR3 consists of 12 residues. The ends were cut back, 2 bases at V and 2 bases at J, with 7 bases in the middle. This cohort consisted of healthy bone marrow donors. Of note for this clone: What it recognizes is unknown.

Amplification used 60 Vbeta primers and 13 Jbeta primers. Sequenced by immunoSEQ multiplex PCR; TCRdb stores in-frame clones only, minus some. The sample includes under 95,000 clones, over 70% of them seen just once. The chain combines TRBV29-1 with TRBJ2-7; the D gene is possibly TRBD1 (5 bases). The source of this sequence is a male donor in good health and CMV-seronegative. Material for sequencing was PBMCs. Here the CDR3 reads CSVEYRPYEQYF. The CDR3 DNA reads TGCAGCGTTGAATACAGGCCCTACGAGCAGTACTTC.